This TCR beta chain was captured in a study of cytomegalovirus exposure and HLA in healthy donors. Study details: Early on, a data release was issued that held some 91 million unique TCRs from HLA-typed donors. Study conclusions and caveats: Later analysis showed most CMV-associated TCR beta chains appearing HLA-restricted.

This clone was detected once. Its target is unknown. The CDR3 has 18 residues. V lost 0 bases and J lost 7; bases outside the gene matches: 12. CDR1 is SGHRS and CDR2 is YFSETQ in the germline V gene. PCR used 60 Vbeta primers and 13 Jbeta primers. Data came from immunoSEQ multiplex PCR; TCRdb stores just in-frame clones and leaves some out. The data show around 150,000 clones, around 70% seen once. The material sequenced was PBMCs. The chain carries TRBV5-1 and TRBJ2-1; 11 nucleotides agree with TRBD2. The sequence came from a man aged 18-30 years in good health and CMV-seropositive. CDR3 sequence reads: CASSLAASGRSWGNEQFF. In DNA form, the CDR3 reads TGCGCCAGCAGCTTGGCGGCTAGCGGGAGGTCTTGGGGGAATGAGCAGTTCTTC. The full variable domain, in which reference TRBV5-1 and TRBJ2-1 provide the parts outside the CDR3, is KAGVTQTPRYLIKTRGQQVTLSCSPISGHRSVSWYQQTPGQGLQFLFEYFSETQRNKGNFPGRFSGRQFSNSRSEMNVSTLELGDSALYLCASSLAASGRSWGNEQFFGPGTRLTVL.